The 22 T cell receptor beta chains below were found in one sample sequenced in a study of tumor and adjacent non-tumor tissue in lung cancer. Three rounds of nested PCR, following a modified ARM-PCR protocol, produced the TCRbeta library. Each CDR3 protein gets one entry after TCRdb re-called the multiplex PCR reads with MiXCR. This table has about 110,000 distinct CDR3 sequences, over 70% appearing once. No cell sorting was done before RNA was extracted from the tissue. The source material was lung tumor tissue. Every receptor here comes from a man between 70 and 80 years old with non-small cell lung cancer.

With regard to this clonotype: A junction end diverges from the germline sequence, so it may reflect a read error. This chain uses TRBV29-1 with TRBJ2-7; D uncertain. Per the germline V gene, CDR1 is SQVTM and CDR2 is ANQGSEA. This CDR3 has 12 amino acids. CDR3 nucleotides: TGCGTGATTAGGGTGGGTTACTACGAGAAGAAGTTC. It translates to CVIRVGYYEKKF.

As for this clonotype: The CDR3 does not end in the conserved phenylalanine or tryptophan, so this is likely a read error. This CDR3 is CVSSLRASRGEQYL. The DNA for the CDR3 is TGTGTCAGCAGCCTACGGGCCTCCAGAGGAGAGCAGTACTTG. The chain couples TRBV11-2 to TRBJ2-7; no firm D call. This CDR3 contains 14 residues. The germline V gene encodes CDR1 SGHAT and CDR2 FQNNGV.

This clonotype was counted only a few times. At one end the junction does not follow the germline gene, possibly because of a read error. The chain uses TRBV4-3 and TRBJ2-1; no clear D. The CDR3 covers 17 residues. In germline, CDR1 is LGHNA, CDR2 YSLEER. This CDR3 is CARSQDPAGAEYNEQSF. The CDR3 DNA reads TGCGCCAGGAGCCAAGACCCAGCTGGAGCTGAATACAATGAGCAGTCCTTC.

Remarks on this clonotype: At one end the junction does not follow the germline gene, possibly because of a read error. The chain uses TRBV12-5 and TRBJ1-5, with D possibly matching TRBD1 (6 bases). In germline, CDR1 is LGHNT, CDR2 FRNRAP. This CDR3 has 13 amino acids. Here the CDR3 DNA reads TGTCCTAGTGTCCCGGACAGAAATCAGCCCCAGCATTTT. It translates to CPSVPDRNQPQHF.

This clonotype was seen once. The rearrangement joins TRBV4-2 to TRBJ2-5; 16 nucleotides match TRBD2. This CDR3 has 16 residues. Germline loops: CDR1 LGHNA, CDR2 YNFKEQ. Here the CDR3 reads CVNSQGTSGRAETQYF. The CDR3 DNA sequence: TGTGTCAACAGCCAAGGGACTAGCGGGAGGGCGGAGACCCAGTACTTC.

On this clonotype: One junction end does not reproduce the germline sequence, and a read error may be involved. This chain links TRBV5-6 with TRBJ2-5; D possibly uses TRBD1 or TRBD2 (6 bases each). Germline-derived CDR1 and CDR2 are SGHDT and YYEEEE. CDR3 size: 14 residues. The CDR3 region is CACSWDFRGETQYF. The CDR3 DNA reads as TGTGCTTGCAGCTGGGACTTCAGGGGAGAGACACAGTATTTC.

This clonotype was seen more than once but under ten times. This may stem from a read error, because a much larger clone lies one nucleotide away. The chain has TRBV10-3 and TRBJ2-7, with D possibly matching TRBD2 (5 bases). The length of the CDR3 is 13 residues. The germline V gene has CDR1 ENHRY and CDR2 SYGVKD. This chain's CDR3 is CVIRGGHGNEQYF. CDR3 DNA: TGTGTCATCCGTGGAGGCCACGGAAACGAGCAGTACTTC.

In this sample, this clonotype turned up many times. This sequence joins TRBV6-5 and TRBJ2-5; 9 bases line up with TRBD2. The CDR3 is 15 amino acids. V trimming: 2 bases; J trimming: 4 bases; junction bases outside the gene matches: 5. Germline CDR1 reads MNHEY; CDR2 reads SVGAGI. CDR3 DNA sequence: TGTGCCAGCAGTTACCTAGCGGGGTCGGCAGAGACCCAGTACTTC. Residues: CASSYLAGSAETQYF.

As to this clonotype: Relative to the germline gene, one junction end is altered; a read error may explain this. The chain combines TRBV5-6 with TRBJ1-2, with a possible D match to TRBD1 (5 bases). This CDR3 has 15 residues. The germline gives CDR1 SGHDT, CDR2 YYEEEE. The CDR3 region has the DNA TGTGCCAGCAGCAGAATCGACAGAGCTAACAATGACTACACTTTC. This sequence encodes CASSRIDRANNDYTF.

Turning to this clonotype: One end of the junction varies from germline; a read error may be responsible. The CDR3 DNA reads TGTGTCAGCAGTTACTCGGTTTTCAGGGGGACGGAAGCTTTCTTT. Translation gives CVSSYSVFRGTEAFF. This sequence joins TRBV6-5 and TRBJ1-1; 7 nucleotides line up with TRBD1. The CDR3 length is 15 residues. Germline CDR1 and CDR2: MNHEY and SVGAGI.

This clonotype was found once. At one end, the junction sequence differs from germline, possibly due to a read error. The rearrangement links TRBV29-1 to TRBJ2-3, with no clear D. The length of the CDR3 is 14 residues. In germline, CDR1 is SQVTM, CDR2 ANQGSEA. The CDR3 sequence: CSAEDIGNTDTQYF. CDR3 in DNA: TGCAGCGCTGAAGATATTGGGAACACAGATACGCAGTATTTT.

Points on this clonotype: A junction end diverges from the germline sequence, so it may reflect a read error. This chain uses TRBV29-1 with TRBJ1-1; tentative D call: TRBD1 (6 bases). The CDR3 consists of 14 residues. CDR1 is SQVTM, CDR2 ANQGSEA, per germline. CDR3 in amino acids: CSASDGGGDTEVFF. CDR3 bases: TGCAGCGCTAGCGACGGGGGCGGGGACACTGAAGTTTTCTTT.

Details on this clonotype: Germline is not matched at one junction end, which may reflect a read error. The CDR3 nucleotides read TGCAGCATTGGGGCAAGTGGGATGCACGAGCAGTATTTC. This gives the protein CSIGASGMHEQYF. The chain links TRBV29-1 to TRBJ2-7; a possible D gene is TRBD1 (5 bases). Germline V CDR1 and CDR2: SQVTM, ANQGSEA. The CDR3 totals 13 residues.

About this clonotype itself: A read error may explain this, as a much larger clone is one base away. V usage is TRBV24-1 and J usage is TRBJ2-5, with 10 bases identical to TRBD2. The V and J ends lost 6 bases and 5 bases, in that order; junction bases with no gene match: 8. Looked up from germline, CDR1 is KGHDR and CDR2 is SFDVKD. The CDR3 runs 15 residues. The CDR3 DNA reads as TGTGCCACCAGTAGAGAGCGGGGGGGCGGGGAGACCCAGTACTTC. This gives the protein CATSRERGGGETQYF.

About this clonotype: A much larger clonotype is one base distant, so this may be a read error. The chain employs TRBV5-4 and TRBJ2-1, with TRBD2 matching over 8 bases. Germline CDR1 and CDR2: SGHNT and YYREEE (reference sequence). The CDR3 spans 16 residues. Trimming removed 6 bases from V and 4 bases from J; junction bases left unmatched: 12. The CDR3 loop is CASIPGRGGQYNEQFF. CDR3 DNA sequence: TGTGCCAGCATCCCCGGTCGGGGGGGGCAGTACAATGAGCAGTTCTTC.

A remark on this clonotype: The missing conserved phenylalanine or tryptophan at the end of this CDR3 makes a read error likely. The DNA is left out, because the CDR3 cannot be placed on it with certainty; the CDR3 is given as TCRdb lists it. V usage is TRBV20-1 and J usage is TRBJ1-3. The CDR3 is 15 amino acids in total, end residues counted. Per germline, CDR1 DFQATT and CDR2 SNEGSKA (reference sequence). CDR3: CSASEDRALGNTMYL.

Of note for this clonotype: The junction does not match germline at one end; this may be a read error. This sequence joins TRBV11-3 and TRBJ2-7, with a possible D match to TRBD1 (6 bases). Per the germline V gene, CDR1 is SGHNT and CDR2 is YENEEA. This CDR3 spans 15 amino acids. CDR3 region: CASSLTGLFTYEQCF. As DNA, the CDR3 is TGTGCCAGCAGCTTAACAGGGCTTTTTACATACGAGCAGTGCTTC. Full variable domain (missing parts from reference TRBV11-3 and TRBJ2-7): EAGVVQSPRYKIIEKKQPVAFWCNPISGHNTLYWYLQNLGQGPELLIRYENEEAVDDSQLPKDRFSAERLKGVDSTLKIQPAELGDSAVYLCASSLTGLFTYEQCFGPGTRLTVT.

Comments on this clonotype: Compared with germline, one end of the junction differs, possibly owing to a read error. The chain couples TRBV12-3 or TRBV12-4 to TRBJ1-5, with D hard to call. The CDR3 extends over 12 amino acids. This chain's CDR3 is CANSFVAQPQHF. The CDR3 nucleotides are TGTGCCAACAGTTTTGTCGCTCAACCCCAGCATTTT.

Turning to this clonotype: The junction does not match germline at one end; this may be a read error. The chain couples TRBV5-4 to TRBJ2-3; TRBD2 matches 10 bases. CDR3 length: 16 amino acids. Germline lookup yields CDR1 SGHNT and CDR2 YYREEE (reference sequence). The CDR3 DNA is TGTGCCAGGAGCTTGGGTCTAGCGGGAGTTATAGATACGCAGTATTTT. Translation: CARSLGLAGVIDTQYF.

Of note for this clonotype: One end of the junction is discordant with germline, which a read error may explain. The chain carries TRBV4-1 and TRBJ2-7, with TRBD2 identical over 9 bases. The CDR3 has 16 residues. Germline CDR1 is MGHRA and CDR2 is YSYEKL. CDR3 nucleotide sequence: TGCGCCGGCAGCCGGACATTAGCGGGAGAGGGGGACGAGGAGTACTTC. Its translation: CAGSRTLAGEGDEEYF.

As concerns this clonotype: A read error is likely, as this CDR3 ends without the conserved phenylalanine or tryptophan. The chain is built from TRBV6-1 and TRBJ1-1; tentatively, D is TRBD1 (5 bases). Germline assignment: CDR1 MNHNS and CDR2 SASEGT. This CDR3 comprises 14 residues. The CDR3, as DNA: TGTGCCAGCAATGTCGGGGGTATAAACACTAAAGCTTTCTCT. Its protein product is CASNVGGINTKAFS.

CDR3 DNA sequence: TGCAGCGTTGAATGGGGCCCGGATGGGACCCAGTACTTC. The encoded protein is CSVEWGPDGTQYF. This chain uses TRBV29-1 with TRBJ2-5; the D gene is possibly TRBD1 (5 bases). The CDR3 is made up of 13 amino acids. The V end lost 2 bases, the J end lost 7 bases, and 14 bases lay between the germline ends. Germline-derived CDR1 and CDR2 are SQVTM and ANQGSEA.